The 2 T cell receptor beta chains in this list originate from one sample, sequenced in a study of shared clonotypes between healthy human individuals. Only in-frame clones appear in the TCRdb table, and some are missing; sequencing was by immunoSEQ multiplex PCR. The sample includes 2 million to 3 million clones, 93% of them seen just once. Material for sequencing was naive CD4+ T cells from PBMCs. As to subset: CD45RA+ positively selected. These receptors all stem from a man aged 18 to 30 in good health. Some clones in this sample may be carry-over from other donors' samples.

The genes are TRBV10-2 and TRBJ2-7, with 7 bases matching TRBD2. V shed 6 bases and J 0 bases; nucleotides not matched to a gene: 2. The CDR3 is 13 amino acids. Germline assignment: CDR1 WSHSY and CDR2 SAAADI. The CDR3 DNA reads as TGCGCCAGCAGAGCTAGCGGCTCCTACGAGCAGTACTTC. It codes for CASRASGSYEQYF.

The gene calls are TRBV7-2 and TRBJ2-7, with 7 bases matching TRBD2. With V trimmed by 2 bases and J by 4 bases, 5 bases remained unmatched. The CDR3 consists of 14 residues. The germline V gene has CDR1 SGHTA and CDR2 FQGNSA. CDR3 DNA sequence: TGTGCCAGCAGCTTATCGCGGGGGAGATACGAGCAGTACTTC. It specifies CASSLSRGRYEQYF.